This TCR beta chain was identified in a study of T cell responses to AZD1222 COVID-19 vaccine. General study points: When two AZD1222 doses had been given, Spike-specific TCR breadth and depth rose. A reported finding is that nearly half of spike-specific TCRs target unmutated variant regions. Spike was spanned by vaccine-associated CD4 TCRs, which were dominant at 160-218 and 743-854.

This CDR3 is 14 amino acids long. Trimming took 4 bases from V and 11 from J; bases not matched to a gene: 5. In germline, CDR1 is MGHRA, CDR2 YSYEKL. Of note for this clone: Its antigen is not known.

Data came from immunoSEQ multiplex PCR; TCRdb stores just in-frame clones and leaves some out. The sample has over 75,000 clones, roughly 87% seen once. J is TRBJ2-6 and V is TRBV4-1; the match to TRBD1 covers 10 bases. The sample consisted of peripheral blood, taken 28 days after the second AZD1222 dose. The source is an adult who received the AZD1222 COVID-19 vaccine. The CDR3 region is CASSPGQGVYVLTF. As DNA, the CDR3 is TGCGCCAGCAGCCCCGGACAGGGGGTGTACGTCCTGACTTTC.